The clone carrying this TCR beta chain is large (0.1 to 1%) in the sample. Each CDR3 protein gets one entry after TCRdb re-called the PCR reads with MiXCR. The sample carries around 10,000 distinct CDR3 sequences, roughly 49% recorded once. The CDR3 has 12 residues. Germline CDR1 reads MNHEY; CDR2 reads SVGAGI. Localized lung adenocarcinoma, a non-small cell lung cancer, affected the donors. The sample originates from a study of CD4 and CD8 cells across lung adenocarcinoma regions. The sequenced sample consisted of CD8+ T cells from the margin of a lung tumor. This clonotype was sampled from a male donor with lung adenocarcinoma. The CD4 and CD8 labels of this study may be unreliable. The J gene is TRBJ2-1, the V gene TRBV6-5; D remains ambiguous. The J call could be wrong; TRBJ2-7 is a better fit for the DNA end. CDR3 loop: CASSLDIYEQYF. The CDR3, as DNA: TGTGCCAGCAGCCTAGACATTTACGAGCAGTACTTC.